The 27 T cell receptor beta chains given below trace back to one sample, sequenced in a study of preoperative IRX-2 immunotherapy in early breast cancer. Stated treatment: preoperative locoregional IRX-2 cytokine immunotherapy. TCRdb keeps only in-frame clones here, not all; method: immunoSEQ multiplex PCR. Of about 98,000 clones listed, 70% to 90% are singletons. The sample consisted of tumor tissue, taken after IRX-2 immunotherapy. These receptors were taken from a human donor with breast cancer.

The rearrangement links TRBV18 to TRBJ2-7; TRBD2 matches 11 bases. Germline V gene data show CDR1 as KGHSH and CDR2 as LQKENI. CDR3 length: 16 amino acids. J gave up 0 bases and V 3 bases, and 4 bases lay outside the gene matches. The DNA of the CDR3 is TGTGCCAGCTCACCGCTTAGCGGGAGGGCCTCCTACGAGCAGTACTTC. Its protein product is CASSPLSGRASYEQYF.

The chain employs TRBV30 and TRBJ2-2; D is ambiguous. The V gene lost 4 bases and the J gene lost 6 bases, with 6 bases spanning the gap. The CDR3 sequence is 11 residues long. Germline loops: CDR1 GTSNPN, CDR2 SVGIG (reference sequence). DNA for the CDR3: TGTGCCTGGAACTACGCCGGGGAGCTGTTTTTT. It encodes CAWNYAGELFF. The complete variable domain, with remaining parts taken from reference TRBV30 and TRBJ2-2, reads SQTIHQWPATLVQPVGSPLSLECTVEGTSNPNLYWYRQAAGRGLQLLFYSVGIGQISSEVPQNLSASRPQDRQFILSSKKLLLSDSGFYLCAWNYAGELFFGEGSRLTVL.

The V and J genes are TRBV7-7 and TRBJ2-7; tentative D call: TRBD1 (6 bases). This CDR3 comprises 14 residues. The V gene lost 4 bases and the J gene lost 2 bases, with 12 bases spanning the gap. Germline values: CDR1 SSHAT, CDR2 FNYEAQ (reference sequence). DNA of the CDR3: TGTGCCAGCAGCTCCGGACAGTCCCCCTACGAGCAGTACTTC. It encodes CASSSGQSPYEQYF.

This sequence joins TRBV12-5 and TRBJ2-3; D unresolved. Germline V gene sequence: CDR1 LGHNT, CDR2 FRNRAP. The CDR3 is made up of 11 amino acids. CDR3 sequence: CASRGTDTQYF. CDR3 bases: TGTGCCAGCCGTGGTACAGATACGCAGTATTTT.

The rearrangement uses TRBV19 and TRBJ1-5, with D perhaps matching TRBD1 (6 bases). V lost 7 bases, J lost 7 bases, and 17 bases lay in between. Per the germline V gene, CDR1 is LNHDA and CDR2 is SQIVND (reference sequence). The CDR3 consists of 14 residues. Written as DNA, the CDR3 is TGTGCCAGTATGTCTTTCAGGGGTGAGCAGCCCCAGCATTTT. It specifies CASMSFRGEQPQHF.

V usage is TRBV28 and J usage is TRBJ2-7; D tentatively reads TRBD1 or TRBD2 (5 bases each). CDR3 size: 13 residues. Germline CDR1 reads MDHEN; CDR2 reads SYDVKM. Trimming removed 6 bases from V and 10 bases from J, with 19 bases in between. In DNA, the CDR3 is TGTGCCAGCAGGGCCGGGACCGGCCATCCCCAGTACTTC. Its translation: CASRAGTGHPQYF. Supplemented by reference TRBV28 and TRBJ2-7, the full variable domain reads DVKVTQSSRYLVKRTGEKVFLECVQDMDHENMFWYRQDPGLGLRLIYFSYDVKMKEKGDIPEGYSVSREKKERFSLILESASTNQTSMYLCASRAGTGHPQYFGPGTRLTVT.

The V call is TRBV30, the J call TRBJ1-4; D is undetermined. Germline CDR1 GTSNPN, CDR2 SVGIG (reference sequence). The CDR3 is 13 residues long. Trimming removed 3 bases at V and 4 bases at J, with 9 bases between. The chain's CDR3 is CAWSGDYNEKLFF. The DNA for the CDR3 is TGTGCCTGGAGCGGTGATTATAATGAAAAACTGTTTTTT. Using reference TRBV30 and TRBJ1-4 for the parts outside the CDR3, the full variable domain is SQTIHQWPATLVQPVGSPLSLECTVEGTSNPNLYWYRQAAGRGLQLLFYSVGIGQISSEVPQNLSASRPQDRQFILSSKKLLLSDSGFYLCAWSGDYNEKLFFGSGTQLSVL.

The genes are TRBV19 and TRBJ2-7; no clear D. The germline V gene encodes CDR1 LNHDA and CDR2 SQIVND (reference sequence). The length of the CDR3 is 13 residues. V lost 5 bases and J lost 2, with 10 bases in between. CDR3 protein: CASSLGPTYEQYF. CDR3 coding DNA: TGTGCCAGTAGTCTAGGACCGACCTACGAGCAGTACTTC. The complete variable domain, with remaining parts taken from reference TRBV19 and TRBJ2-7, reads DGGITQSPKYLFRKEGQNVTLSCEQNLNHDAMYWYRQDPGQGLRLIYYSQIVNDFQKGDIAEGYSVSREKKESFPLTVTSAQKNPTAFYLCASSLGPTYEQYFGPGTRLTVT.

The chain employs TRBV25-1 and TRBJ1-1, with 8 positions matching TRBD1. Germline CDR1 MGHDK, CDR2 SYGVNS. V lost 7 bases, J lost 3 bases, and 7 bases stayed unmatched. The CDR3 is 14 amino acids. CDR3 nucleotide sequence: TGTGCCAGCACCTCGACAGGGGAGTACACTGAAGCTTTCTTT. It specifies CASTSTGEYTEAFF.

This chain uses TRBV30 with TRBJ2-3, with TRBD2 identical over 13 bases. This CDR3 comprises 14 residues. In germline, CDR1 is GTSNPN, CDR2 SVGIG (reference sequence). V shed 2 bases, J shed 8 bases, and the junction held 4 bases outside the gene matches. Here the CDR3 reads CAWSTGLAGSTQYF. CDR3 in DNA: TGTGCCTGGAGTACGGGACTAGCGGGAAGTACGCAGTATTTT.

V is TRBV30 and J is TRBJ2-7; 7 bases match TRBD1. Germline V gene data show CDR1 as GTSNPN and CDR2 as SVGIG (reference sequence). This CDR3 spans 13 amino acids. CDR3 bases: TGTGTCGCGAAACCCGCAGGGGGCTACGAGCAGTACTTC. Its protein product is CVAKPAGGYEQYF.

This chain joins TRBV11-3 and TRBJ2-1, with 8 bases that match TRBD2. In germline, CDR1 is SGHNT, CDR2 YENEEA. After removal of 5 bases from V and 15 bases from J, the junction contained 18 bases not matched to a gene. The CDR3 has 15 amino acids. CDR3 nucleotide sequence: TGTGCCAGCAGCCCCACTAGCGGCTTTGAGCTTGGGGGGTTCTTC. Its protein is CASSPTSGFELGGFF.

The chain combines TRBV6-8 with TRBJ1-2, with D hard to call. Between the trimmed V and J ends, which lost 6 bases and 4 bases, there was a span of 12 bases. This CDR3 has 13 residues. Germline CDR1 MNHGY, CDR2 SAAAGT. The CDR3 reads CASRDPLVYGYTF. CDR3 coding DNA: TGTGCCAGCAGGGACCCTCTGGTCTATGGCTACACCTTC.

The chain links TRBV15 to TRBJ2-7; D possibly matches TRBD1 or TRBD2 (7 bases each). Germline V gives CDR1 LNHNV, CDR2 YYDKDF (reference sequence). This CDR3 spans 15 amino acids. The ends were cut back, 1 base at V and 4 bases at J, with 14 bases in the middle. DNA of the CDR3: TGTGCCACCAGCAGAGTTTCAGGGGGGGGTTACGAGCAGTACTTC. It yields the protein CATSRVSGGGYEQYF. Looking up the rest from reference TRBV15 and TRBJ2-7 gives the full variable domain: DAMVIQNPRYQVTQFGKPVTLSCSQTLNHNVMYWYQQKSSQAPKLLFHYYDKDFNNEADTPDNFQSRRPNTSFCFLDIRSPGLGDTAMYLCATSRVSGGGYEQYFGPGTRLTVT.

This chain links TRBV6-1 with TRBJ1-2; TRBD1 matches 7 bases. Germline lookup yields CDR1 MNHNS and CDR2 SASEGT. V was pared by 0 bases and J by 8 bases, with 9 bases of the junction left unmatched. This CDR3 is built from 15 residues. For the CDR3, the DNA is TGTGCCAGCAGTGAAGCGACAGGGAGGTTTTGGGGCTACACCTTC. Translation: CASSEATGRFWGYTF.

The chain links TRBV29-1 to TRBJ2-1; 7 nucleotides match TRBD2. Germline V lookup: CDR1 SQVTM, CDR2 ANQGSEA. There are 12 residues in the CDR3. Trimming cost V 6 bases and J 9 bases; bases outside gene matches: 8. CDR3 sequence: CSVERESGEQFF. The CDR3 nucleotides read TGCAGCGTAGAGCGGGAATCCGGTGAGCAGTTCTTC.

The CDR3 DNA is TGTGCCAGTAGTATAGATCTTGTGGCCGGGACTAGTTTGAGTGAGCAGTTCTTC. Protein sequence: CASSIDLVAGTSLSEQFF. This rearrangement joins TRBV19 to TRBJ2-1; TRBD2 matches at 8 bases. The germline V gene has CDR1 LNHDA and CDR2 SQIVND (reference sequence). The CDR3 has 18 residues. J lost 9 bases, V lost 0 bases, and 16 bases had no gene match.

A few counts support this clone. The rearrangement uses TRBV6-8 and TRBJ2-2; TRBD2 is a possible D gene (6 bases). CDR3 length: 12 residues. Germline lookup yields CDR1 MNHGY and CDR2 SAAAGT. Trimming pared 8 bases from V and 7 bases from J, leaving 11 bases between. CDR3 coding DNA: TGTGCCAGCCTAAGCGGGCTCGGGGAGCTGTTTTTT. The encoded protein is CASLSGLGELFF.

The chain employs TRBV29-1 and TRBJ1-5; D uncertain. V lost 7 bases, J lost 0 bases, and 13 bases lay in between. The CDR3 length is 14 residues. CDR1 is SQVTM, CDR2 ANQGSEA, per germline. CDR3 in amino acids: CSDSRDISNQPQHF. CDR3 coding DNA: TGCAGCGACTCAAGAGACATTAGCAATCAGCCCCAGCATTTT.

The chain couples TRBV29-1 to TRBJ1-2, with a weak D call TRBD1 (6 bases). In germline, CDR1 is SQVTM, CDR2 ANQGSEA. Trimming took off 6 bases at V and 3 bases at J, with 14 bases between the two ends. CDR3 length equals 13 residues. CDR3 sequence: CSVGYRADYGYTF. The CDR3 DNA reads TGCAGCGTCGGCTACAGGGCCGACTATGGCTACACCTTC.

The rearrangement links TRBV6-8 to TRBJ2-3, with D possibly matching TRBD1 (6 bases). Trimming cost V 10 bases and J 6 bases, with 17 bases left between them. The CDR3 totals 13 residues. Germline V gene data show CDR1 as MNHGY and CDR2 as SAAAGT. The CDR3 loop is CAIKTGRPDTQYF. CDR3 DNA sequence: TGTGCCATCAAGACAGGAAGGCCCGATACGCAGTATTTT.

The CDR3 sequence: CASSYRGQPHQETQYF. CDR3 nucleotide sequence: TGTGCCAGCAGTTATCGGGGACAACCGCATCAAGAGACCCAGTACTTC. The V call is TRBV6-8, the J call TRBJ2-5, with a possible D match to TRBD1 (6 bases). Trimming stripped 3 bases from V and 2 bases from J, with 16 bases between. The CDR3 length is 16 residues. The V gene's germline CDR1 is MNHGY and CDR2 SAAAGT.

J is TRBJ1-2 and V is TRBV6-8, with a tentative D call TRBD1 (5 bases). From germline, CDR1 is MNHGY and CDR2 SAAAGT. Trimming stripped 10 bases from V and 3 bases from J, with 15 bases between. This CDR3 comprises 13 residues. The CDR3 region is CAITKTADYGYTF. DNA of the CDR3: TGTGCCATCACCAAGACAGCTGACTATGGCTACACCTTC.

V usage is TRBV30 and J usage is TRBJ1-1; D is perhaps TRBD1 (6 bases). With 2 bases removed from V and 5 bases from J, the gap between germline ends came to 18 bases. The CDR3 loop spans 15 amino acids. Germline lookup yields CDR1 GTSNPN and CDR2 SVGIG (reference sequence). The CDR3 region has the DNA TGTGCCTGGAGTCCCGGGGGCCCCCGAGGAACTGAAGCTTTCTTT. Amino acids: CAWSPGGPRGTEAFF.

This chain uses TRBV11-3 with TRBJ2-7; tentative D call: TRBD2 (7 bases). V shed 5 bases and J shed 2 bases, with 16 bases lying between them. The CDR3 extends over 15 amino acids. Per the germline V gene, CDR1 is SGHNT and CDR2 is YENEEA. The CDR3 here is CASSPSGGTTYEQYF. For the CDR3, the DNA is TGTGCCAGCAGCCCCTCGGGGGGCACCACCTACGAGCAGTACTTC. Full variable domain (missing parts from reference TRBV11-3 and TRBJ2-7): EAGVVQSPRYKIIEKKQPVAFWCNPISGHNTLYWYLQNLGQGPELLIRYENEEAVDDSQLPKDRFSAERLKGVDSTLKIQPAELGDSAVYLCASSPSGGTTYEQYFGPGTRLTVT.

The chain employs TRBV28 and TRBJ2-7, with D tentatively TRBD1 (5 bases). The CDR3 is 13 residues long. Per the germline V gene, CDR1 is MDHEN and CDR2 is SYDVKM. The V and J ends lost 8 bases and 0 bases respectively, with 11 bases between them. In nucleotides, the CDR3 is TGTGCCAGCTTAGGGGTCAACTCCTACGAGCAGTACTTC. Its translation is CASLGVNSYEQYF.

CDR3 loop: CAWIGQSYEQYF. The CDR3 region has the DNA TGTGCCTGGATAGGACAGTCCTACGAGCAGTACTTC. The chain uses TRBV30 and TRBJ2-7; a weak D match, TRBD1 (6 bases). Per the germline V gene, CDR1 is GTSNPN and CDR2 is SVGIG (reference sequence). The CDR3 is made up of 12 amino acids. The V and J ends lost 4 bases and 1 base respectively, with 8 bases between them. Combining the CDR3 with reference TRBV30 and TRBJ2-7 gives the whole variable domain SQTIHQWPATLVQPVGSPLSLECTVEGTSNPNLYWYRQAAGRGLQLLFYSVGIGQISSEVPQNLSASRPQDRQFILSSKKLLLSDSGFYLCAWIGQSYEQYFGPGTRLTVT.